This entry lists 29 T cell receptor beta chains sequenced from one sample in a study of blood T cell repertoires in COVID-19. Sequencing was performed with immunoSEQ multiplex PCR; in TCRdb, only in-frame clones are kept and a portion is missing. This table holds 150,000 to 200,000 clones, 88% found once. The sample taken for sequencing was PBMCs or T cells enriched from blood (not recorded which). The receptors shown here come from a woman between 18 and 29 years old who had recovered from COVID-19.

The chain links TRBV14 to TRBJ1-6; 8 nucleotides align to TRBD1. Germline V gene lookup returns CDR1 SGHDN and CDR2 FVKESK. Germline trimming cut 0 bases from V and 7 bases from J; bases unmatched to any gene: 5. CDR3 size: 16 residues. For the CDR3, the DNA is TGTGCCAGCAGCCAAGACCTAGACAGGGGCAATTCACCCCTCCACTTT. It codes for CASSQDLDRGNSPLHF.

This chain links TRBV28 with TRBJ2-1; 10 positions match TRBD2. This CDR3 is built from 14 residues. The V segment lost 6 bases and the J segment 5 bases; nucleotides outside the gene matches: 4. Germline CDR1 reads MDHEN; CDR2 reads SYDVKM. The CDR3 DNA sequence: TGTGCCAGCAGAGCGGGAGGGATCAACAATGAGCAGTTCTTC. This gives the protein CASRAGGINNEQFF.

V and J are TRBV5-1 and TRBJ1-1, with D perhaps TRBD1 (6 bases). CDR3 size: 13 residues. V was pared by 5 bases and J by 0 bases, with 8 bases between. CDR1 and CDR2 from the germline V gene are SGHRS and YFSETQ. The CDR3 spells CASRGTLNTEAFF. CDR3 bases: TGCGCCAGCAGGGGGACATTGAACACTGAAGCTTTCTTT.

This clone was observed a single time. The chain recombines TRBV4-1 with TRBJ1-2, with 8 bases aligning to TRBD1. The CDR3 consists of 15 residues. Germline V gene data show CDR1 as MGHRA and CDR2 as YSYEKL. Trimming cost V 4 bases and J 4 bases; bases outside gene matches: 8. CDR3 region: CASSLRQGKGYGYTF. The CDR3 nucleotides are TGCGCCAGCAGCCTAAGACAGGGGAAGGGCTATGGCTACACCTTC.

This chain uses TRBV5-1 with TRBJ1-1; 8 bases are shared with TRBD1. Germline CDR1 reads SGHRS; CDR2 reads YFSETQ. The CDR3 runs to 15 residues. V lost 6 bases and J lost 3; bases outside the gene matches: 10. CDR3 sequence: CASNQGAGYDTEAFF. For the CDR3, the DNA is TGCGCCAGCAACCAGGGGGCAGGGTACGACACTGAAGCTTTCTTT.

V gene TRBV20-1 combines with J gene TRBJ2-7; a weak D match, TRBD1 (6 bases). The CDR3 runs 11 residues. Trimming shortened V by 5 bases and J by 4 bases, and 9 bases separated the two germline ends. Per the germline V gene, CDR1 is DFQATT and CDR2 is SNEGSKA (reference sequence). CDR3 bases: TGCAGTGCTGGACAGTTATACGAGCAGTACTTC. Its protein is CSAGQLYEQYF.

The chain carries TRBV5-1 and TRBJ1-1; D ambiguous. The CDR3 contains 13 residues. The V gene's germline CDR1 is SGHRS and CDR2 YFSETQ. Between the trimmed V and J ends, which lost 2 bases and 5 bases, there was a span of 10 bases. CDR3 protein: CASSFEGGTEAFF. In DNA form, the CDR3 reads TGCGCCAGCAGCTTTGAGGGTGGAACTGAAGCTTTCTTT.

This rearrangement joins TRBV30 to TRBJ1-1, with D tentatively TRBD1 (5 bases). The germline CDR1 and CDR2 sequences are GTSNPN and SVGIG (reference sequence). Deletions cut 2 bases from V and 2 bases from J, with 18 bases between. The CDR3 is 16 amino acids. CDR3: CAWSTKTAGGNTEAFF. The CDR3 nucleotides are TGTGCCTGGAGTACCAAGACTGCGGGGGGTAACACTGAAGCTTTCTTT.

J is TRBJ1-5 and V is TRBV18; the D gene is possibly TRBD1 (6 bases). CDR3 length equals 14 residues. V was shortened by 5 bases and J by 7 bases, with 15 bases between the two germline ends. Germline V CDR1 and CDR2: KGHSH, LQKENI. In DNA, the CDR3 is TGTGCCAGCTCATTACAGGGAGTGGGACAGCCCCAGCATTTT. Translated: CASSLQGVGQPQHF.

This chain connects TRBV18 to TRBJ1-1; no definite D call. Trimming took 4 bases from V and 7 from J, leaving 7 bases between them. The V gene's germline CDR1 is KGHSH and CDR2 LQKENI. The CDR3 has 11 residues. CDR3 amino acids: CASSLEDEAFF. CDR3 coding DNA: TGTGCCAGCTCACTCGAGGATGAAGCTTTCTTT.

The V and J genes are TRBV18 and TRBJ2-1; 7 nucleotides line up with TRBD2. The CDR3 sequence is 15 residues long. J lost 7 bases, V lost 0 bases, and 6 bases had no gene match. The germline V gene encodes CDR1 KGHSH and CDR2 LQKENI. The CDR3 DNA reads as TGTGCCAGCTCACCACCCGGCGGGAGTGGGAATGAGCAGTTCTTC. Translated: CASSPPGGSGNEQFF.

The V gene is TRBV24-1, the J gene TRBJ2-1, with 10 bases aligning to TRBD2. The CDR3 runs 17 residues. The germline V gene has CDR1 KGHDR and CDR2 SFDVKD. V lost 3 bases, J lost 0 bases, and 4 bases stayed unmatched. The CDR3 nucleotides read TGTGCCACCAGTGATCCAGCGGGAGGGGGCTCCTACAATGAGCAGTTCTTC. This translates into CATSDPAGGGSYNEQFF.

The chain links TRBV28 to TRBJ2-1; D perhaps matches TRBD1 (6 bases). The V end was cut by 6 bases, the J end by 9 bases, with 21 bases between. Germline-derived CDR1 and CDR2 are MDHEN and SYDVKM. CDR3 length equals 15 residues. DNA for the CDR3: TGTGCCAGCAGCTCGATGGTGGGGGCTCTTCTTGAGCAGTTCTTC. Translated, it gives CASSSMVGALLEQFF.

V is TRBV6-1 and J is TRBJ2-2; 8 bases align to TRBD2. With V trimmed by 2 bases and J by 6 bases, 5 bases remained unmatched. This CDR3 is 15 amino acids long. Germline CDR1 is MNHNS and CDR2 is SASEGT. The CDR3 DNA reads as TGTGCCAGCAGTGAATATTCGCGGGAGGCCGGGGAGCTGTTTTTT. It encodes CASSEYSREAGELFF.

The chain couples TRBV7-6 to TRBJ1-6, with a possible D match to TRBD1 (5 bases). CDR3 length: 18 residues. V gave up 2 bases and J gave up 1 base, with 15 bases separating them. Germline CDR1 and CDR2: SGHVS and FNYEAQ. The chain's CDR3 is CASSLWGDTRSYNSPLHF. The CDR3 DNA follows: TGTGCCAGCAGCTTATGGGGGGATACGCGTTCCTATAATTCACCCCTCCACTTT.

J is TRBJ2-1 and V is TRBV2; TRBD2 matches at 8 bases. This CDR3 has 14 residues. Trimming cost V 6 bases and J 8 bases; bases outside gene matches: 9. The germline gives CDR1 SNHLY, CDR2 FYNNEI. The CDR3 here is CASRTSGGPYEQFF. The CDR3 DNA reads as TGTGCCAGCAGGACCTCGGGGGGGCCCTATGAGCAGTTCTTC.

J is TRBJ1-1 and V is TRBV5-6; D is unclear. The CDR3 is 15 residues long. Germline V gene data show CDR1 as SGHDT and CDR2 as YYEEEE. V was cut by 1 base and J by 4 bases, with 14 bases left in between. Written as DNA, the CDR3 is TGTGCCAGCAGCTTGAACCCTAGCTTGGCCACTGAAGCTTTCTTT. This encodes CASSLNPSLATEAFF.

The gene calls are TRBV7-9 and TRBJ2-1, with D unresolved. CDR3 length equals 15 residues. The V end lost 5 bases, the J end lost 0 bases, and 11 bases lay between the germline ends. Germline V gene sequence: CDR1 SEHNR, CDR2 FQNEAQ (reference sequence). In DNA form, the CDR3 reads TGTGCCAGCAGCCCCCTGGCGGACTCCTACAATGAGCAGTTCTTC. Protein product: CASSPLADSYNEQFF. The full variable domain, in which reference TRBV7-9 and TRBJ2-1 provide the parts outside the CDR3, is DTGVSQNPRHKITKRGQNVTFRCDPISEHNRLYWYRQTLGQGPEFLTYFQNEAQLEKSRLLSDRFSAERPKGSFSTLEIQRTEQGDSAMYLCASSPLADSYNEQFFGPGTRLTVL.

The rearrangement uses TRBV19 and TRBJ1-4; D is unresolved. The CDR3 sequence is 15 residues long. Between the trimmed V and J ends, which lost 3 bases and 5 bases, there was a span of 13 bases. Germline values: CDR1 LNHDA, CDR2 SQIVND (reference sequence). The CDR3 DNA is TGTGCCAGTAGTATTATCAGGAATGGCAATGAAAAACTGTTTTTT. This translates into CASSIIRNGNEKLFF.

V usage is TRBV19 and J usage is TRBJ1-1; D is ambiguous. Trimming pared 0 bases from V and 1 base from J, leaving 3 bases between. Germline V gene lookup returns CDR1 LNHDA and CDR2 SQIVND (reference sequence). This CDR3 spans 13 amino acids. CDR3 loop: CASSIDGNTEAFF. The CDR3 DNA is TGTGCCAGTAGTATAGACGGGAACACTGAAGCTTTCTTT.

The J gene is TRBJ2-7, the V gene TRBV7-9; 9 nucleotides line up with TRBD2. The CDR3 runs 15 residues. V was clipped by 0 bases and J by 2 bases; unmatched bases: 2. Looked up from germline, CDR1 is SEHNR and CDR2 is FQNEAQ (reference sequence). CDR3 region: CASSLAAGGPYEQYF. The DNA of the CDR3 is TGTGCCAGCAGCTTAGCGGCGGGGGGGCCCTACGAGCAGTACTTC.

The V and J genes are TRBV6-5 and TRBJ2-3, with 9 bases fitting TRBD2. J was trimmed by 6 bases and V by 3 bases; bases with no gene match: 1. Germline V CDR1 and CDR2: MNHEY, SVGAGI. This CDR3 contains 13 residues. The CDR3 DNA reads TGTGCCAGCAGTTATGCGGGGGGGGATACGCAGTATTTT. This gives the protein CASSYAGGDTQYF.

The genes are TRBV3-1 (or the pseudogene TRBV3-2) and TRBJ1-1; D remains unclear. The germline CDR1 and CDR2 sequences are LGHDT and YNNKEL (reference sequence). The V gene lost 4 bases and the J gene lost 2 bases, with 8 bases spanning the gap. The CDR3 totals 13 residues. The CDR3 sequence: CASSPGYNTEAFF. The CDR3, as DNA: TGTGCCAGCAGCCCCGGTTACAACACTGAAGCTTTCTTT.

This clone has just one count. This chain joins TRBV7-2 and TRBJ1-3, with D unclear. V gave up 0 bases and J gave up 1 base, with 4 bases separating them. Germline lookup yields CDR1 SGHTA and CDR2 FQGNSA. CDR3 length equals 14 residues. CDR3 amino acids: CASSLAQSGNTIYF. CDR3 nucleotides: TGTGCCAGCAGCTTAGCACAGTCTGGAAACACCATATATTTT.

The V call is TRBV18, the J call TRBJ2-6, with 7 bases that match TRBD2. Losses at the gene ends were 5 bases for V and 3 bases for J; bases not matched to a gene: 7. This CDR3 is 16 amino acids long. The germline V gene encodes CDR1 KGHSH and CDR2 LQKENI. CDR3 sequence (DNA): TGTGCCAGCTCATCAAGCGGGGCTTTTGGGGCCAACGTCCTGACTTTC. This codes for CASSSSGAFGANVLTF.

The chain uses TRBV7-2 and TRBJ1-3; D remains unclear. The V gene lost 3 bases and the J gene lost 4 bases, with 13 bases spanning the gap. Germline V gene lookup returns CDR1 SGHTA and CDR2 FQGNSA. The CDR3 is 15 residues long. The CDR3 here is CASSLGDAGGNTIYF. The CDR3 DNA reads TGTGCCAGCAGCTTGGGAGACGCCGGGGGAAACACCATATATTTT.

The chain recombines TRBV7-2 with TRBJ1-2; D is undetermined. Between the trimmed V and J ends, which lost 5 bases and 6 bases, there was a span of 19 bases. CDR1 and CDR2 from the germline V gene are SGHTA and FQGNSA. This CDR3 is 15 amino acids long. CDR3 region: CASSLLDGVADGYTF. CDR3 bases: TGTGCCAGCAGCCTCCTAGACGGCGTCGCGGATGGCTACACCTTC. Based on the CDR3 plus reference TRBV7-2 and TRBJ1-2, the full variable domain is GAGVSQSPSNKVTEKGKDVELRCDPISGHTALYWYRQSLGQGLEFLIYFQGNSAPDKSGLPSDRFSAERTGGSVSTLTIQRTQQEDSAVYLCASSLLDGVADGYTFGSGTRLTVV.

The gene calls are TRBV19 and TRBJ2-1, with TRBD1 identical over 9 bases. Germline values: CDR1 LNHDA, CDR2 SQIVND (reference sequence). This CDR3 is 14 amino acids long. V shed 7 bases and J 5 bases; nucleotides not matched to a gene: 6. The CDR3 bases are TGTGCCAGTAAAACAGGGGGCCGGAACAATGAGCAGTTCTTC. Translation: CASKTGGRNNEQFF.

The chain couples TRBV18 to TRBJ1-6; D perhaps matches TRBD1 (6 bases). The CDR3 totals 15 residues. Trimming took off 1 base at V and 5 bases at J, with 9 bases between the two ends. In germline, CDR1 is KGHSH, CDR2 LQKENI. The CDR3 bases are TGTGCCAGCTCACCACAATCAGGGGATAATTCACCCCTCCACTTT. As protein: CASSPQSGDNSPLHF.